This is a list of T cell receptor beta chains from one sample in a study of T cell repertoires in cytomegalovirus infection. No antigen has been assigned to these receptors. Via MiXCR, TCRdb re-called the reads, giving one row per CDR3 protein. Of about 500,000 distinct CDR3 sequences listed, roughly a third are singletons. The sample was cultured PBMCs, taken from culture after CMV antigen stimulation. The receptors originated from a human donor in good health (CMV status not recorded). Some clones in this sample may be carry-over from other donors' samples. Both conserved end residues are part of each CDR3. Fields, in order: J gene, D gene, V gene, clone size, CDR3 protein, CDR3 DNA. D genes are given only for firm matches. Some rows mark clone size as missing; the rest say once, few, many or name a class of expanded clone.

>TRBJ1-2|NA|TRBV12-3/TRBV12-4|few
CASSSGRGVGSYSYTF
TGTGCCAGCAGCTCCGGACGGGGAGTCGGTTCGTATAGCTACACCTTC
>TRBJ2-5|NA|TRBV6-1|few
CASSVGVEQETQYF
TGTGCCAGCAGTGTGGGAGTGGAGCAAGAGACCCAGTACTTC
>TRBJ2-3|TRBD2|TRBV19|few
CASSKGLAGAGATDTQYF
TGTGCCAGTAGTAAGGGACTAGCGGGAGCAGGGGCCACAGATACGCAGTATTTT
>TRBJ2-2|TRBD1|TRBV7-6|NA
CASSSSTGPGELFF
TGTGCCAGCAGCTCCTCGACAGGGCCCGGGGAGCTGTTTTTT
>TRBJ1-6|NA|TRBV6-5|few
CASSYSRTSNSPLHF
TGTGCCAGCAGTTACTCCCGGACCTCGAATTCACCCCTCCACTTT
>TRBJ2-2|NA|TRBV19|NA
CASSINWNTGELFF
TGTGCCAGTAGTATTAACTGGAACACCGGGGAGCTGTTTTTT
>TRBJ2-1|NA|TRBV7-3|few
CASSKQPDGEQFF
TGTGCCAGCAGCAAACAACCGGACGGAGAGCAGTTCTTC
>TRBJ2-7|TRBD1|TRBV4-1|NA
CASSQGTGEAAGETYEQYF
TGCGCCAGCAGCCAGGGGACAGGGGAAGCGGCGGGAGAGACCTACGAGCAGTACTTC
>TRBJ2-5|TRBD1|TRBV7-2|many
CASSLEGDRVGTQYF
TGTGCCAGCAGCTTAGAGGGGGACAGGGTCGGGACCCAGTACTTC
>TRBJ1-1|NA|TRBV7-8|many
CASSLSGGDTEAFF
TGTGCCAGCAGCTTATCGGGGGGAGACACTGAAGCTTTCTTT
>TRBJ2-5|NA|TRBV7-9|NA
CASSLEPLKQETQYF
TGTGCCAGCAGCCTTGAGCCCCTTAAACAAGAGACCCAGTACTTC
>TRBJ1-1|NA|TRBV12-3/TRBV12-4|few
CASSLTVENTEAFF
TGTGCCAGCAGTTTGACAGTTGAGAACACTGAAGCTTTCTTT
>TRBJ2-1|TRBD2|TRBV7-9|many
CASSSGTSDYNEQFF
TGTGCCAGCAGCTCCGGGACTAGCGACTACAATGAGCAGTTCTTC
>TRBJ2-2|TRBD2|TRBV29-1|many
CSVGGLAGTANTGELFF
TGCAGCGTTGGGGGACTAGCGGGAACAGCGAACACCGGGGAGCTGTTTTTT
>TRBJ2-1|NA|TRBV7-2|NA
CASSMSGSAYNEQFF
TGTGCCAGCAGCATGAGCGGCTCTGCCTACAATGAGCAGTTCTTC
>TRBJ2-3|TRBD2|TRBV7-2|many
CASSSQLAARTDTQYF
TGTGCCAGCAGCTCTCAACTAGCGGCCCGCACAGATACGCAGTATTTT
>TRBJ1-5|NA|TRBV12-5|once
CASGLGPGREAQHF
TGTGCTAGTGGTTTGGGCCCTGGTCGGGAGGCCCAGCATTTT
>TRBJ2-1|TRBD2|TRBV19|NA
CASSAGTSMSSYNEQFF
TGTGCCAGTAGTGCGGGGACTAGTATGAGCTCCTACAATGAGCAGTTCTTC
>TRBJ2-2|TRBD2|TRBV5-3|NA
CASSGTSGRATTGELFF
TGTGCCAGCAGCGGGACTAGCGGGAGGGCTACCACCGGGGAGCTGTTTTTT
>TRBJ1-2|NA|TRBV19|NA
CASSILGILYGYTF
TGTGCCAGTAGTATTCTCGGGATCCTTTATGGCTACACCTTC
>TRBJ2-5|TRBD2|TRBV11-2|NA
CATSGQMGETQYF
TGTGCGACTAGCGGGCAGATGGGAGAGACCCAGTACTTC
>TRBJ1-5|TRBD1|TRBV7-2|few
CASSSGGYFHEPQHF
TGTGCCAGCAGCTCAGGGGGCTATTTTCATGAGCCCCAGCATTTT
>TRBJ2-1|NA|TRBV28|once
CASSLYRAGEGNEQFF
TGTGCCAGCAGTTTATATCGGGCAGGGGAGGGGAATGAGCAGTTCTTC
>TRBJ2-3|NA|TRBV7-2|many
CASSPIISSTDTQYF
TGTGCCAGCAGCCCTATAATCTCTAGCACAGATACGCAGTATTTT
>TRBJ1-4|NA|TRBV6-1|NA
CASSEGAGWREKLFF
TGTGCCAGCAGTGAAGGGGCAGGGTGGCGAGAAAAACTGTTTTTT
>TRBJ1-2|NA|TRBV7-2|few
CASSRQTEANYGYTF
TGTGCCAGCAGCCGCCAGACAGAGGCTAACTATGGCTACACCTTC
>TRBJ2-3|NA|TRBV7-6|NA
CASSLELAPPTDTQYF
TGTGCCAGCAGCTTAGAGTTAGCTCCACCCACAGATACGCAGTATTTT
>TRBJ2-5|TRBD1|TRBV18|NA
CASSPPGQGKKTQYF
TGTGCCAGCTCACCACCGGGACAGGGGAAGAAGACCCAGTACTTC
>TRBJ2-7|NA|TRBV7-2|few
CASSLPTLLGYEQYF
TGTGCCAGCAGCTTACCGACTCTCCTGGGCTACGAGCAGTACTTC
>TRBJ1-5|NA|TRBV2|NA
CASSPDRINQPQHF
TGTGCCAGCAGTCCTGACAGGATCAATCAGCCCCAGCATTTT
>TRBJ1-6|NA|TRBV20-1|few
CSARPLLSGGSPLHF
TGCAGTGCTAGGCCCCTTCTTTCAGGTGGCTCACCCCTCCACTTT
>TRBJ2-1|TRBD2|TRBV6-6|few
CASSYSGLAGGPSNEQFF
TGTGCCAGCAGTTACTCGGGACTAGCGGGAGGGCCGTCGAATGAGCAGTTCTTC
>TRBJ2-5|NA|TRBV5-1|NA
CASKDRRWVQYF
TGCGCCAGCAAGGACCGACGGTGGGTCCAGTACTTC
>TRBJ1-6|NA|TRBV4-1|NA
CASSPLAGQGRGSPLHF
TGCGCCAGCAGCCCTCTAGCTGGGCAGGGGAGAGGATCACCCCTCCACTTT
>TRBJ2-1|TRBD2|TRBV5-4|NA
CASSRTSGNHNEQFF
TGTGCCAGCAGCCGGACTAGCGGGAATCACAATGAGCAGTTCTTC
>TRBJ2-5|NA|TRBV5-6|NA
CASSRLYQETQYF
TGTGCCAGCAGCCGACTGTACCAAGAGACCCAGTACTTC
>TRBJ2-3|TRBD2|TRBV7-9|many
CASSLSGSGADTQYF
TGTGCCAGCAGTCTTAGCGGGAGCGGAGCAGATACGCAGTATTTT
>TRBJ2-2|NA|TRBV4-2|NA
CASSQEGTPGELFF
TGTGCCAGCAGCCAAGAGGGCACTCCCGGGGAGCTGTTTTTT
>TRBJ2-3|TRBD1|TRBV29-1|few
CSVAELRDRGGRTTDTQYF
TGCAGCGTAGCCGAACTCCGGGACAGGGGAGGTCGGACGACAGATACGCAGTATTTT
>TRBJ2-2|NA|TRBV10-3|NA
CAIKGTGELFF
TGTGCCATCAAGGGCACCGGGGAGCTGTTTTTT
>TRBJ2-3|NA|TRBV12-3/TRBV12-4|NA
CASSLGHSKDTQYF
TGTGCCAGCAGTCTCGGGCATTCCAAGGATACGCAGTATTTT
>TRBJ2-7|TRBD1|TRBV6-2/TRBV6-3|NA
CASSYSSGTEEREQYF
TGTGCCAGCAGTTACTCTTCCGGGACAGAAGAACGGGAGCAGTACTTC
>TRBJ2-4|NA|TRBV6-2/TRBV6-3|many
CASTPVERIGSKNIQYF
TGTGCCAGCACTCCGGTGGAGCGAATAGGGTCCAAAAACATTCAGTACTTC
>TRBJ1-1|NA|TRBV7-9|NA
CASSPWGLNTEAFF
TGTGCCAGCAGCCCCTGGGGGTTGAACACTGAAGCTTTCTTT
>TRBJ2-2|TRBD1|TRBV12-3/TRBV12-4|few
CASSPRTGRFGGELFF
TGTGCCAGCAGTCCGAGGACAGGGAGGTTCGGCGGGGAGCTGTTTTTT
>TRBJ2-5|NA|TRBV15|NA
CATRRQFQETQYF
TGTGCCACCAGGAGACAGTTTCAAGAGACCCAGTACTTC
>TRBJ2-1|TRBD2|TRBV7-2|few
CASREAGTSGYNEQFF
TGTGCCAGCAGGGAAGCCGGGACTAGCGGCTACAATGAGCAGTTCTTC
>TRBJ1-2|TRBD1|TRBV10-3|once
CAISARTGDNYGYTF
TGTGCCATCAGTGCCAGGACAGGTGATAACTATGGCTACACCTTC
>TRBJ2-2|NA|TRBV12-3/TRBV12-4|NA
CASREQDTGELFF
TGTGCCAGCAGGGAACAGGACACCGGGGAGCTGTTTTTT
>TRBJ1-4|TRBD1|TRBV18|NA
CASSPSGTDEKLFF
TGTGCCAGCTCACCATCCGGGACAGATGAAAAACTGTTTTTT
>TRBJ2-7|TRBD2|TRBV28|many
CASSSVAGGRAYEQYF
TGTGCCAGCAGTTCGGTAGCGGGAGGGCGGGCCTACGAGCAGTACTTC
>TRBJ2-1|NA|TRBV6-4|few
CASSDRVSGIKQFF
TGTGCCAGCAGTGACAGGGTTAGCGGCATAAAGCAGTTCTTC
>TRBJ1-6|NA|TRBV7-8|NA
CASSLALGQPSPLHF
TGTGCCAGCAGCTTAGCGTTAGGGCAGCCCTCACCCCTCCACTTT
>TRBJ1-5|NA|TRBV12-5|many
CASGSIYGTLEGRSNQPQHF
TGTGCTAGTGGTTCGATCTACGGGACTCTCGAGGGACGTAGCAATCAGCCCCAGCATTTT
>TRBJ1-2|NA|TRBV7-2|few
CASSPRQVANYGYTF
TGTGCCAGCAGTCCCCGACAGGTAGCTAACTATGGCTACACCTTC
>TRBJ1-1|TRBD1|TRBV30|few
CAWSAGGTTEAFF
TGTGCCTGGAGCGCAGGGGGGACCACTGAAGCTTTCTTT
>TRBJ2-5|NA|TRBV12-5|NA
CASGSRRARPRQETQYF
TGTGCTAGTGGTTCTAGGCGAGCAAGGCCAAGGCAGGAGACCCAGTACTTC
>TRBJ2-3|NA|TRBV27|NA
CASSIDLTDTQYF
TGTGCCAGCAGTATTGATCTCACAGATACGCAGTATTTT
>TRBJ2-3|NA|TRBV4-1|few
CASSQDSTDTQYF
TGCGCCAGCAGCCAAGACAGCACAGATACGCAGTATTTT